Following are 4 T cell receptor beta chains from one sample sequenced in a study of blood T cell repertoires in COVID-19. Sequencing was performed with immunoSEQ multiplex PCR; in TCRdb, only in-frame clones are kept and a portion is missing. The table records almost 250,000 clones, about 82% of them present only once. The sample was PBMCs or T cells enriched from blood (not recorded which). These receptors originate from a woman in her forties or fifties with acute COVID-19.

V usage is TRBV19 and J usage is TRBJ1-3; D unclear. The germline V gene encodes CDR1 LNHDA and CDR2 SQIVND (reference sequence). V lost 7 bases, J lost 2 bases, and 15 bases lay in between. This CDR3 is built from 15 residues. The CDR3 region has the DNA TGTGCCAGTATCCCCGGGGAAACTACTGGAAACACCATATATTTT. This codes for CASIPGETTGNTIYF.

This clone was counted only a few times. The chain links TRBV7-9 to TRBJ1-4; D is uncertain. The CDR3 has 14 residues. Trimming took off 1 base at V and 8 bases at J, with 11 bases between the two ends. Germline lookup yields CDR1 SEHNR and CDR2 FQNEAQ (reference sequence). The CDR3 DNA reads as TGTGCCAGCAGCTTAGGCGGTCTTCCGGAAAAACTGTTTTTT. Translating gives CASSLGGLPEKLFF.

This chain uses TRBV6-5 with TRBJ1-1; the match to TRBD1 covers 9 bases. V dropped 0 bases and J dropped 3; count of bases not matched to a gene: 2. The CDR3 runs 15 residues. Per germline, CDR1 MNHEY and CDR2 SVGAGI. CDR3 residues: CASSYSGTGYTEAFF. CDR3 in DNA: TGTGCCAGCAGTTACTCAGGGACAGGGTACACTGAAGCTTTCTTT.

This chain joins TRBV10-3 and TRBJ2-3; TRBD2 matches 15 bases. V lost 6 bases and J lost 1; bases outside the gene matches: 11. CDR1 and CDR2 (germline): ENHRY, SYGVKD. This CDR3 has 19 amino acids. CDR3 sequence reads: CAIRAVGLAGGLGTDTQYF. In nucleotides, the CDR3 is TGTGCCATCAGGGCAGTTGGACTAGCGGGGGGGCTCGGCACAGATACGCAGTATTTT.